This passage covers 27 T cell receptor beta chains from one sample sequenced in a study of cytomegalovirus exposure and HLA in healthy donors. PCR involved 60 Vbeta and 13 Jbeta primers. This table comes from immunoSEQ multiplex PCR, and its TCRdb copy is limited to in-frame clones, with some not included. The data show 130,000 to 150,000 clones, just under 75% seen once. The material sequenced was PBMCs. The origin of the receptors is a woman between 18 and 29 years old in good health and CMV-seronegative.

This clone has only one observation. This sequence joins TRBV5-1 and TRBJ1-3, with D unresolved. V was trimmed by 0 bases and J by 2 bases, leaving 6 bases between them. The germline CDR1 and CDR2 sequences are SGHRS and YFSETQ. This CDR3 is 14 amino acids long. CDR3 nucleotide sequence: TGCGCCAGCAGCTTGGCTCCTACTGGAAACACCATATATTTT. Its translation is CASSLAPTGNTIYF. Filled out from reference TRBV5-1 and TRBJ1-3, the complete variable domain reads KAGVTQTPRYLIKTRGQQVTLSCSPISGHRSVSWYQQTPGQGLQFLFEYFSETQRNKGNFPGRFSGRQFSNSRSEMNVSTLELGDSALYLCASSLAPTGNTIYFGEGSWLTVV.

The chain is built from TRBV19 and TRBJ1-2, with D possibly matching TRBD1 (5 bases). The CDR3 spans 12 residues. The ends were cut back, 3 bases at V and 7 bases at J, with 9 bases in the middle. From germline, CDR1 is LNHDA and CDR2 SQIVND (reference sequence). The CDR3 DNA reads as TGTGCCAGTAGTATCGGGGGAAGTGGCTACACCTTC. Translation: CASSIGGSGYTF.

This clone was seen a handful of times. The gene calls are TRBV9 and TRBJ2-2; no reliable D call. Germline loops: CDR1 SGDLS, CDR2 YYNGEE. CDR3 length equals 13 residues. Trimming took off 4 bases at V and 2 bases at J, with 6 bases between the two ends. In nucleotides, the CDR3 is TGTGCCAGCAGCTCTTTTAACACCGGGGAGCTGTTTTTT. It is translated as CASSSFNTGELFF.

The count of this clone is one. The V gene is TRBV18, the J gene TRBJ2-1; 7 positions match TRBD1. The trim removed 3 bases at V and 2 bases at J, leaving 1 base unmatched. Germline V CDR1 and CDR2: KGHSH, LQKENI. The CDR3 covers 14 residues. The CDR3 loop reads CASSPGQTYNEQFF. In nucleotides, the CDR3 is TGTGCCAGCTCACCGGGACAGACCTACAATGAGCAGTTCTTC.

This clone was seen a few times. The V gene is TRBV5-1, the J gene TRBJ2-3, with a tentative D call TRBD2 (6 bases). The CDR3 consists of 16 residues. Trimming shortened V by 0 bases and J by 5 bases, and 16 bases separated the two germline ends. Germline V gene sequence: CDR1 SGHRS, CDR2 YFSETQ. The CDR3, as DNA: TGCGCCAGCAGCTTGGCCGGCGGAGGGCCGGGAGATACGCAGTATTTT. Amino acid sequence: CASSLAGGGPGDTQYF.

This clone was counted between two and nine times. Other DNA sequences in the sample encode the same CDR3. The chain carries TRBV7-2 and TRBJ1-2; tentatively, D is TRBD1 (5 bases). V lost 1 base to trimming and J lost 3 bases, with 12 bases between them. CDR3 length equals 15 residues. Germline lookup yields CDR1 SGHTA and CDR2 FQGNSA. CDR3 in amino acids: CASSLGQGTYYGYTF. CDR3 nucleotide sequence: TGTGCCAGCAGCTTAGGTCAGGGTACTTACTATGGCTACACCTTC.

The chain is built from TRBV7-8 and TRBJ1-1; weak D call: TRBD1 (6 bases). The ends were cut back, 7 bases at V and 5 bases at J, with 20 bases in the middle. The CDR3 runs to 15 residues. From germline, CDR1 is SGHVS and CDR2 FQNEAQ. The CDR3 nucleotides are TGTGCCAGCACGCAGCAGGGGCAGGGAAAAACTGAAGCTTTCTTT. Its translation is CASTQQGQGKTEAFF.

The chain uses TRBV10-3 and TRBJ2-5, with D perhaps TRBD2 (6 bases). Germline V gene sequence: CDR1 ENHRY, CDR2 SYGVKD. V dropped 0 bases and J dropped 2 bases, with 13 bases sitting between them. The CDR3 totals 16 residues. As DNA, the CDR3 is TGTGCCATCAGTGAGTCTTTACTAGCTGGGCAAGAGACCCAGTACTTC. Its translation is CAISESLLAGQETQYF.

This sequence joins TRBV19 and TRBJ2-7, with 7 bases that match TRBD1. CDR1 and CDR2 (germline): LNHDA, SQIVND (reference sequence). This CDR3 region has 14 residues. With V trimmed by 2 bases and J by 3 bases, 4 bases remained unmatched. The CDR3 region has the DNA TGTGCCAGTAGTATAACAGGGGATGACTACGAGCAGTACTTC. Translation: CASSITGDDYEQYF.

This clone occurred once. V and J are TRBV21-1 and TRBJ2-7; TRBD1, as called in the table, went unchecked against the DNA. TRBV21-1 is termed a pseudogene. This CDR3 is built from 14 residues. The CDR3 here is CASSTPRKTYEQYV. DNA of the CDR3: TGTGCCAGCAGCACCCCCAGGAAGACCTACGAGCAGTACGTC.

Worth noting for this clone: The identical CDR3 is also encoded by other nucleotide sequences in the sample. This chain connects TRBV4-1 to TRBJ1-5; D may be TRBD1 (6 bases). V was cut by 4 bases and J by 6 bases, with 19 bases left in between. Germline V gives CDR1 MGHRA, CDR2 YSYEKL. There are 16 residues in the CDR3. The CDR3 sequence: CASSPSPPRGRQPQHF. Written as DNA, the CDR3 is TGCGCCAGCAGCCCATCCCCCCCCAGGGGACGTCAGCCCCAGCATTTT.

DNA of the CDR3: TGTGCCAGTAGTATAGTCTCGGGCAATGAGCAGTTCTTC. As protein: CASSIVSGNEQFF. The genes are TRBV19 and TRBJ2-1; D is ambiguous. Trimming removed 1 base from V and 6 bases from J, with 7 bases in between. CDR3 length: 13 residues. Germline V gives CDR1 LNHDA, CDR2 SQIVND (reference sequence).

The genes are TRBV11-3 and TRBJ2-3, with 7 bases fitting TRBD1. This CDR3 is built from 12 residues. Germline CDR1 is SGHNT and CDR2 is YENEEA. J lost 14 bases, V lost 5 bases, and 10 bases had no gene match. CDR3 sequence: CASSAGQDVAYF. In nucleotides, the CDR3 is TGTGCCAGCAGCGCAGGACAGGACGTTGCGTATTTT.

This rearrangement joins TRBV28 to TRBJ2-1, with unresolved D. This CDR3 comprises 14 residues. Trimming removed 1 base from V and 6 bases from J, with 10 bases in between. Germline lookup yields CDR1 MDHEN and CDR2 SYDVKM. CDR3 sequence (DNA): TGTGCCAGCAGTTTATTGAACCGCGGCAATGAGCAGTTCTTC. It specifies CASSLLNRGNEQFF.

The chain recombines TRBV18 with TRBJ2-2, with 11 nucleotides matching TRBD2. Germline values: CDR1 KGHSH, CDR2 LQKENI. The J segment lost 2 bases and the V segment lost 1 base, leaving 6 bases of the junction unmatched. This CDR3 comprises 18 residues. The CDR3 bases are TGTGCCAGCTCACCACAGGCTAGCGGGAGGTCTAACACCGGGGAGCTGTTTTTT. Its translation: CASSPQASGRSNTGELFF.

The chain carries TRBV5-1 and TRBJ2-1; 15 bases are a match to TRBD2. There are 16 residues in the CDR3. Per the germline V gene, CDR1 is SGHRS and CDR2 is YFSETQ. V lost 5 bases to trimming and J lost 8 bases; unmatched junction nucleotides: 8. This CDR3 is CASSRTSGRAGDEQFF. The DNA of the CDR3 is TGCGCCAGCAGTCGGACTAGCGGGAGGGCCGGGGATGAGCAGTTCTTC.

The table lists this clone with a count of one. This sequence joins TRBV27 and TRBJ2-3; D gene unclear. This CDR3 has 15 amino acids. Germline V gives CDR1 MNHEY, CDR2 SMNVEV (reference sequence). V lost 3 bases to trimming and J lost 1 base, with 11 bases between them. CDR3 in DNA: TGTGCCAGCAGTTTGGGTCAGCGCCGCACAGATACGCAGTATTTT. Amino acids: CASSLGQRRTDTQYF.

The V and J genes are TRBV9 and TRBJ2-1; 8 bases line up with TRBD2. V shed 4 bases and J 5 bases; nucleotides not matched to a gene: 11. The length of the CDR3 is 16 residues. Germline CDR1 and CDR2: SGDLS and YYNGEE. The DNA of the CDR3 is TGTGCCAGCAGCCCACTAGCGGTTACGACAAACAATGAGCAGTTCTTC. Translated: CASSPLAVTTNNEQFF.

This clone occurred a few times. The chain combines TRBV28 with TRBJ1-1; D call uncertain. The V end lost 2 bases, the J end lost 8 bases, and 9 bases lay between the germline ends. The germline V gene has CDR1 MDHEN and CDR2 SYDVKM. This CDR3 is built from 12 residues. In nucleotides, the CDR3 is TGTGCCAGCAGTTTACTTACTACGGAAGCTTTCTTT. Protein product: CASSLLTTEAFF.

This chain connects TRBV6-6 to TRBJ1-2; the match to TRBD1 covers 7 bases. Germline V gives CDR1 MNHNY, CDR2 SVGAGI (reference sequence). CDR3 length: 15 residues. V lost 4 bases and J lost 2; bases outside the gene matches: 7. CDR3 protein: CASSSPGQINYGYTF. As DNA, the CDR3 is TGTGCCAGCAGTTCTCCGGGACAGATAAACTATGGCTACACCTTC.

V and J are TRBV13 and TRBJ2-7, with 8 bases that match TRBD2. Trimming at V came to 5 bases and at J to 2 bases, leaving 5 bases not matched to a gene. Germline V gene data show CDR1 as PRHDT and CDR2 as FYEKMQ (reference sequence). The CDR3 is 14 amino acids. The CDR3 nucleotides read TGTGCCAGCAGCGGCGGGGGGATCGCCTACGAGCAGTACTTC. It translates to CASSGGGIAYEQYF.

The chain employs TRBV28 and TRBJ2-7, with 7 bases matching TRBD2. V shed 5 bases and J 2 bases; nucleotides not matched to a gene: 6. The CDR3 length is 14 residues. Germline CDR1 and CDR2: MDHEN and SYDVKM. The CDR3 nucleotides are TGTGCCAGCAGTCATAGCGGGCAAGCCTACGAGCAGTACTTC. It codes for CASSHSGQAYEQYF. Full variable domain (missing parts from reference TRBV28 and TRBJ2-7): DVKVTQSSRYLVKRTGEKVFLECVQDMDHENMFWYRQDPGLGLRLIYFSYDVKMKEKGDIPEGYSVSREKKERFSLILESASTNQTSMYLCASSHSGQAYEQYFGPGTRLTVT.

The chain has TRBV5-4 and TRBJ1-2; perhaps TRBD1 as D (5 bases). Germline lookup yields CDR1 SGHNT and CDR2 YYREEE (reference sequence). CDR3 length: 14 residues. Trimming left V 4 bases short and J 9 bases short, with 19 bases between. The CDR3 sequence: CASSAPIKGNRYTF. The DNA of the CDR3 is TGTGCCAGCAGCGCACCCATAAAGGGGAACCGCTACACCTTC.

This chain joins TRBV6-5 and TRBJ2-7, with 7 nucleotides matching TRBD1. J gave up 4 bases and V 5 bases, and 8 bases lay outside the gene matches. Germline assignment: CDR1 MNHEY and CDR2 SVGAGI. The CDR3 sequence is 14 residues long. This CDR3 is CASSPPGQSYEQYF. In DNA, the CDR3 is TGTGCCAGCAGTCCCCCGGGACAGTCTTACGAGCAGTACTTC.

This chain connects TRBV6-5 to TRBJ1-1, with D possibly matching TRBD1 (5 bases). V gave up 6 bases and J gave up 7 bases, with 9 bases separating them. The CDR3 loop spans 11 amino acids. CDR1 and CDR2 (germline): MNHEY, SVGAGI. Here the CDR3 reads CASSQTGEAFF. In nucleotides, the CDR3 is TGTGCCAGCAGCCAAACAGGTGAAGCTTTCTTT.

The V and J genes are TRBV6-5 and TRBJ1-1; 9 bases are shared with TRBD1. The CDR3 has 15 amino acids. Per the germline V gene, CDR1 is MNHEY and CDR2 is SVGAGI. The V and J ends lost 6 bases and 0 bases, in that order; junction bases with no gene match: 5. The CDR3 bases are TGTGCCAGCAGGAGAACAGGGGGCATGAACACTGAAGCTTTCTTT. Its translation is CASRRTGGMNTEAFF.

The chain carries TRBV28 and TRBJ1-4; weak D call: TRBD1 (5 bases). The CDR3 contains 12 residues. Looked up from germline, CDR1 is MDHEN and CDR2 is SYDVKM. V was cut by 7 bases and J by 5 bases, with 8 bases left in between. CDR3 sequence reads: CASTQGNEKLFF. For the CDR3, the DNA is TGTGCCAGCACCCAGGGAAATGAAAAACTGTTTTTT.